Here is one T cell receptor (beta chain) with its context. The sample originates from a study of blood T cell repertoires in COVID-19. Repertoires were generated with immunoSEQ multiplex PCR, while TCRdb's copy carries only in-frame clones and drops some. In the table there are 200,000 or so clones, about 86% of which are singletons. The CDR3 spans 13 residues. Trimming cost V 4 bases and J 2 bases, with 9 bases left between them. CDR1 and CDR2 (germline): SGHNT, YYREEE (reference sequence). Sequences were obtained from PBMCs or T cells enriched from blood (not recorded which). This sequence joins TRBV5-4 and TRBJ1-2; TRBD1 might be the D (6 bases). The source is a woman aged 40 to 50 with acute COVID-19. The chain's CDR3 is CASSHDRNYGYTF. The CDR3, as DNA: TGTGCCAGCAGCCATGACAGGAACTATGGCTACACCTTC.